The next 23 T cell receptor beta chains were all read from a single sample in a study of glioma-infiltrating T cells after dendritic cell vaccination. Sample time point: after dendritic cell vaccination, including at tumor progression/relapse. Only in-frame clones appear in the TCRdb table, and some are missing; sequencing was by immunoSEQ multiplex PCR. In the table there are 45,000 to 60,000 clones, just under 85% of which are singletons. The input for sequencing was blood, taken after dendritic cell vaccination. The source is a human donor with glioblastoma.

The chain employs TRBV7-2 and TRBJ1-6; D unclear. The germline CDR1 and CDR2 sequences are SGHTA and FQGNSA. The CDR3 runs to 16 residues. V was pared by 5 bases and J by 7 bases, with 18 bases between. DNA of the CDR3: TGTGCCAGCAGCCGAGAGGCGGGTTTCCGCAATTCACCCCTCCACTTT. This gives the protein CASSREAGFRNSPLHF.

The V and J genes are TRBV7-8 and TRBJ2-6, with D tentatively TRBD1 (6 bases). The CDR3 consists of 18 residues. V was cut by 1 base and J by 0 bases, with 13 bases left in between. Per the germline V gene, CDR1 is SGHVS and CDR2 is FQNEAQ. This CDR3 is CASSLEAGTSSGANVLTF. The CDR3 DNA reads TGTGCCAGCAGCTTAGAGGCCGGGACATCCTCTGGGGCCAACGTCCTGACTTTC.

This chain links TRBV5-4 with TRBJ2-7, with 11 nucleotides matching TRBD1. Germline CDR1 is SGHNT and CDR2 is YYREEE (reference sequence). V dropped 2 bases and J dropped 2; count of bases not matched to a gene: 9. The CDR3 runs 17 residues. The CDR3 loop is CASSFGQGALAAYEQYF. Written as DNA, the CDR3 is TGTGCCAGCAGCTTCGGACAGGGGGCACTTGCAGCCTACGAGCAGTACTTC.

The rearrangement joins TRBV7-2 to TRBJ2-2; TRBD1 aligns across 7 bases. The junction had 3 bases not matched to a gene; V was cut back by 1 base and J by 1 base. CDR1 is SGHTA, CDR2 FQGNSA, per germline. The CDR3 totals 16 residues. This CDR3 is CASSLVGGLNTGELFF. Here the CDR3 DNA reads TGTGCCAGCAGCTTAGTAGGGGGCTTGAACACCGGGGAGCTGTTTTTT.

V and J are TRBV5-4 and TRBJ2-5; tentatively, D is TRBD1 (6 bases). Germline CDR1 and CDR2: SGHNT and YYREEE (reference sequence). There are 13 residues in the CDR3. Trimming removed 3 bases from V and 5 bases from J, with 11 bases in between. The CDR3 region is CASSSGVLETQYF. CDR3 coding DNA: TGTGCCAGCAGCTCAGGGGTTTTGGAGACCCAGTACTTC.

This clone was detected once. V is TRBV6-5 and J is TRBJ2-1; 8 bases are a match to TRBD1. The CDR3 length is 13 residues. Per germline, CDR1 MNHEY and CDR2 SVGAGI. V lost 6 bases and J lost 8; bases outside the gene matches: 6. The CDR3 here is CASSRTGGHEQFF. The CDR3 region has the DNA TGTGCCAGCAGCAGAACAGGGGGACATGAGCAGTTCTTC.

CDR3 protein: CASSWSSGETQYF. The CDR3 DNA reads TGTGCCAGTAGTTGGTCTAGCGGAGAGACCCAGTACTTC. J is TRBJ2-5 and V is TRBV19; 7 nucleotides line up with TRBD2. The CDR3 has 13 amino acids. The junction had 4 bases not matched to a gene; V was cut back by 5 bases and J by 4 bases. Germline V gene lookup returns CDR1 LNHDA and CDR2 SQIVND (reference sequence). Supplemented by reference TRBV19 and TRBJ2-5, the full variable domain reads DGGITQSPKYLFRKEGQNVTLSCEQNLNHDAMYWYRQDPGQGLRLIYYSQIVNDFQKGDIAEGYSVSREKKESFPLTVTSAQKNPTAFYLCASSWSSGETQYFGPGTRLLVL.

This clone was seen a single time. This may be a read error, as it is one base from a much larger clone. The chain combines TRBV6-1 with TRBJ1-2; no clear D gene. The V end was cut by 1 base, the J end by 5 bases, with 5 bases between. Germline CDR1 reads MNHNS; CDR2 reads SASEGT. CDR3 length: 12 residues. The CDR3 spells CASSEVGYGYTF. In nucleotides, the CDR3 is TGTGCCAGCAGTGAAGTCGGGTATGGCTACACCTTC.

The V gene is TRBV18, the J gene TRBJ2-7; 8 bases line up with TRBD1. This CDR3 contains 17 residues. CDR1 and CDR2 (germline): KGHSH, LQKENI. Germline trimming cut 4 bases from V and 3 bases from J; bases unmatched to any gene: 14. The CDR3: CASSLDRVGISGYEQYF. The CDR3 DNA follows: TGTGCCAGCTCACTGGACAGGGTTGGTATCTCGGGCTACGAGCAGTACTTC.

This chain uses TRBV7-8 with TRBJ1-4; weak D call: TRBD1 (5 bases). The CDR3 loop spans 16 amino acids. Trimming pared 2 bases from V and 1 base from J, leaving 11 bases between. Germline V gene data show CDR1 as SGHVS and CDR2 as FQNEAQ. The CDR3 loop reads CASSLFPGKTNEKLFF. For the CDR3, the DNA is TGTGCCAGCAGCTTATTCCCAGGGAAAACTAATGAAAAACTGTTTTTT.

CDR3 region: CSVEDGPSPSSYNEQFF. In DNA form, the CDR3 reads TGCAGCGTTGAAGATGGGCCCTCCCCGAGCTCCTACAATGAGCAGTTCTTC. This chain joins TRBV29-1 and TRBJ2-1, with no clear D. Between the trimmed V and J ends, which lost 0 bases and 0 bases, there was a span of 15 bases. This CDR3 spans 17 amino acids. Per the germline V gene, CDR1 is SQVTM and CDR2 is ANQGSEA.

This rearrangement joins TRBV6-1 to TRBJ2-3; 10 nucleotides line up with TRBD2. This CDR3 is 15 amino acids long. V gave up 4 bases and J gave up 8 bases; unmatched junction bases: 9. Per the germline V gene, CDR1 is MNHNS and CDR2 is SASEGT. This chain's CDR3 is CASSGSAGGRGTQYF. CDR3 bases: TGTGCCAGCAGTGGTTCAGCGGGGGGGCGTGGTACGCAGTATTTT.

This chain links TRBV14 with TRBJ2-7; possibly TRBD1 for D (5 bases). Germline V gene data show CDR1 as SGHDN and CDR2 as FVKESK. The ends were cut back, 0 bases at V and 3 bases at J, with 15 bases in the middle. The CDR3 consists of 16 residues. CDR3 DNA: TGTGCCAGCAGCCAAGATATCGCAGGGCGGATCTACGAGCAGTACTTC. As protein: CASSQDIAGRIYEQYF.

The genes are TRBV18 and TRBJ1-2, with TRBD1 as a possible D gene (6 bases). Germline values: CDR1 KGHSH, CDR2 LQKENI. V was pared by 5 bases and J by 3 bases, with 10 bases between. The CDR3 has 13 residues. CDR3 region: CASSGQSDYGYTF. The CDR3 region has the DNA TGTGCCAGCTCAGGACAGAGCGACTATGGCTACACCTTC.

The chain carries TRBV6-1 and TRBJ2-7, with 8 bases fitting TRBD1. J was trimmed by 4 bases and V by 3 bases; bases with no gene match: 8. The CDR3 extends over 15 amino acids. Looked up from germline, CDR1 is MNHNS and CDR2 is SASEGT. The CDR3 protein is CASSDFGTGTYEQYF. CDR3 in DNA: TGTGCCAGCAGTGATTTCGGGACAGGCACTTACGAGCAGTACTTC.

The CDR3, as DNA: TGTGCCAGCAGCGAGCAGGGACAGGGGTTTGAAAAACTGTTTTTT. As protein: CASSEQGQGFEKLFF. The chain couples TRBV6-1 to TRBJ1-4, with 10 bases matching TRBD1. Germline assignment: CDR1 MNHNS and CDR2 SASEGT. The length of the CDR3 is 15 residues. The V segment lost 6 bases and the J segment 7 bases; nucleotides outside the gene matches: 8.

The gene calls are TRBV27 and TRBJ1-2, with 9 bases aligning to TRBD1. CDR1 is MNHEY and CDR2 is SMNVEV in the germline V gene (reference sequence). The CDR3 is made up of 13 amino acids. J lost 4 bases, V lost 4 bases, and 1 base had no gene match. The CDR3 is CASSSGQGYGYTF. CDR3 in DNA: TGTGCCAGCAGTTCGGGACAGGGCTATGGCTACACCTTC.

The J gene is TRBJ2-3, the V gene TRBV2; perhaps TRBD1 as D (5 bases). V was clipped by 7 bases and J by 4 bases, with 15 bases between them. Germline CDR1 and CDR2: SNHLY and FYNNEI. The CDR3 is 14 amino acids. CDR3 coding DNA: TGTGCCAGCAATAGGGGTCCTACGGCAGATACGCAGTATTTT. This sequence encodes CASNRGPTADTQYF.

This clone was counted a few times. This sequence joins TRBV6-5 and TRBJ1-3; D remains ambiguous. Germline CDR1 and CDR2: MNHEY and SVGAGI. The CDR3 sequence is 16 residues long. Trimming shortened V by 0 bases and J by 0 bases, and 9 bases separated the two germline ends. CDR3 DNA: TGTGCCAGCAGTTACTCGCTGCTGAGCTCTGGAAACACCATATATTTT. Its translation is CASSYSLLSSGNTIYF.

The V gene is TRBV5-1, the J gene TRBJ2-7, with unresolved D. This CDR3 has 15 residues. CDR1 and CDR2 (germline): SGHRS, YFSETQ. Trimming stripped 0 bases from V and 4 bases from J, with 14 bases between. The chain's CDR3 is CASSLVHGGTYEQYF. The CDR3 coding sequence is TGCGCCAGCAGCTTGGTCCACGGCGGTACTTACGAGCAGTACTTC.

The CDR3 DNA reads TGTGCCAGCAGCCGCGGTGAGGGCACCCAACGGGAGCAGTACTTC. Its translation is CASSRGEGTQREQYF. This chain links TRBV5-6 with TRBJ2-7; tentatively, D is TRBD2 (5 bases). CDR1 and CDR2 (germline): SGHDT, YYEEEE. The CDR3 consists of 15 residues. V lost 4 bases and J 7 bases, leaving 21 bases between the germline ends.

The chain recombines TRBV29-1 with TRBJ2-7; D may be TRBD2 (7 bases). The assigned J gene may be wrong: the sequence end matches TRBJ2-5 better. In germline, CDR1 is SQVTM, CDR2 ANQGSEA. The length of the CDR3 is 13 residues. As DNA, the CDR3 is TGCAGCGTTGATTCGGGGGGCCGGGAGACCCAGTACTTC. Its translation: CSVDSGGRETQYF.

The chain carries TRBV27 and TRBJ1-1; no clear D. The CDR3 is made up of 17 amino acids. Germline V gene lookup returns CDR1 MNHEY and CDR2 SMNVEV (reference sequence). V lost 4 bases, J lost 1 base, and 19 bases lay in between. For the CDR3, the DNA is TGTGCCAGCAGTTCATACCCTACGCGGGTGTGGAACACTGAAGCTTTCTTT. Encoded protein: CASSSYPTRVWNTEAFF.